Below, one TCR beta chain is given with its context. This sample stems from a study of CD8+ T cells in alopecia areata. This CDR3 contains 13 residues. Germline V CDR1 and CDR2: GTSNPN, SVGIG (reference sequence). V shed 2 bases and J 8 bases; nucleotides not matched to a gene: 7. Extraction of RNA preceded its reverse transcription into cDNA, which served as the sequencing template. The protocol was immunoSEQ multiplex PCR, while the TCRdb copy is restricted to in-frame clones and leaves out a portion. The table includes under 70,000 clones, 50% to 75% detected once. The TCR was taken from a human donor with alopecia areata. The material sequenced was CD8+ T cells sorted from blood, taken at week 0. The chain has TRBV30 and TRBJ1-2; 8 bases map to TRBD1. CDR3 residues: CAWSPDRDQGYTF. The CDR3 DNA is TGTGCCTGGAGTCCGGACAGGGACCAAGGCTACACCTTC.